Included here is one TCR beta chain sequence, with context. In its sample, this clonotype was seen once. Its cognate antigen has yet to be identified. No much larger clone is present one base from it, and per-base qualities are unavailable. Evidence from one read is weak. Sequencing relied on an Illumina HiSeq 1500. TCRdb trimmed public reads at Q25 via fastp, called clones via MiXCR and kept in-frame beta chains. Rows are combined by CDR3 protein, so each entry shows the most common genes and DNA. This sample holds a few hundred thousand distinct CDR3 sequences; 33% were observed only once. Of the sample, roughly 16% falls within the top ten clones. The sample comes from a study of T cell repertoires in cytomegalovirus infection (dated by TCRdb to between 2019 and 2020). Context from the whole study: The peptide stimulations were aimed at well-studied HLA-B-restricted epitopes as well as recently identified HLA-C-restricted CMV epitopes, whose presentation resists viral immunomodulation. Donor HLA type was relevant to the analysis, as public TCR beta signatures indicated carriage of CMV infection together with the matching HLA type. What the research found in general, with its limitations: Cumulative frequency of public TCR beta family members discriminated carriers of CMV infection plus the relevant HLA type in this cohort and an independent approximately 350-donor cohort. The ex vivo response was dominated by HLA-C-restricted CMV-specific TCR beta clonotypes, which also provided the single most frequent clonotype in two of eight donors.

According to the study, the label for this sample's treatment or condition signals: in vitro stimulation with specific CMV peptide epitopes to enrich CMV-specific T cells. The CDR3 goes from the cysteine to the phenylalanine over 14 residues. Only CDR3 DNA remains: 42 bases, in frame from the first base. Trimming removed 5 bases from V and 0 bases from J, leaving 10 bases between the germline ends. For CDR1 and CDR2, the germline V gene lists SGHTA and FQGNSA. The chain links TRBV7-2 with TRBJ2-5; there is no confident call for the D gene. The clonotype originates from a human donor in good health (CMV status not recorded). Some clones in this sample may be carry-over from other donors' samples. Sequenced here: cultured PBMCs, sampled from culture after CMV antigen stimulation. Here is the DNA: TGTGCCAGCAGCCCCCATTGGTACCAAGAGACCCAGTACTTC. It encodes CASSPHWYQETQYF.